A selection of T cell receptor beta chains follows, all from one sample in a study of blood T cell repertoires in COVID-19. The protocol was immunoSEQ multiplex PCR, while the TCRdb copy is restricted to in-frame clones and leaves out a portion. The profile shows approximately 250,000 clones, approximately 89% of them singletons. The specimen sequenced was peripheral blood. The origin of the receptors is a middle-aged man with active or convalescent COVID-19. The CDR3 runs from the conserved cysteine through the conserved F or W. D genes are given only for firm matches.

TRBV5-1	TRBJ2-2	TRBD1	CASSRDRGRGGELFF	TGCGCCAGCAGCAGGGACAGGGGGCGCGGAGGGGAGCTGTTTTTT
TRBV5-4	TRBJ2-5	TRBD1	CASSLGTGIPQETQYF	TGTGCCAGCAGCTTGGGGACAGGGATCCCACAGGAGACCCAGTACTTC
TRBV12-5	TRBJ1-5	TRBD1	CASGSPQGAGSQPQHF	TGTGCTAGTGGTTCGCCCCAGGGGGCGGGTAGTCAGCCCCAGCATTTT
TRBV25-1	TRBJ1-2	.	CASRTDSFYGYTF	TGTGCCAGTAGAACGGACAGTTTCTATGGCTACACCTTC
TRBV13	TRBJ2-3	TRBD2	CASSPEREGLYF	TGTGCCAGCAGCCCCGAGCGGGAGGGCCTATATTTT
TRBV28	TRBJ2-3	.	CASVGGRAVDTQYF	TGTGCCAGCGTGGGAGGCAGGGCGGTAGATACGCAGTATTTT
TRBV27	TRBJ1-6	TRBD1	CASTFWDRGPLHF	TGTGCCAGCACCTTCTGGGACAGGGGACCCCTCCACTTT
TRBV19	TRBJ1-1	TRBD1	CASTLVGQGARAFF	TGTGCCAGTACCCTCGTGGGACAGGGGGCGCGGGCTTTCTTT
TRBV10-3	TRBJ2-6	.	CAISDRNSGANVLTF	TGTGCCATCAGTGACAGAAACTCTGGGGCCAACGTCCTGACTTTC
TRBV5-1	TRBJ1-2	.	CASSLERGLQGYTF	TGCGCCAGCAGCTTGGAAAGGGGGTTGCAAGGCTACACCTTC
TRBV18	TRBJ2-4	.	CASSPGGQNIQYF	TGTGCCAGCTCACCAGGGGGCCAAAACATTCAGTACTTC
TRBV6-1	TRBJ1-2	TRBD1	CASSDLTGTDYGYTF	TGTGCCAGCAGTGATTTGACAGGGACTGACTATGGCTACACCTTC
TRBV20-1	TRBJ2-3	.	CSARGGQNQYF	TGCAGTGCTAGAGGTGGACAGAATCAGTATTTT
TRBV7-9	TRBJ1-1	.	CASSFHREIDTEAFF	TGTGCCAGCAGCTTCCACAGGGAGATCGACACTGAAGCTTTCTTT
TRBV29-1	TRBJ2-3	TRBD1	CSVNRDRGFLTDTQYF	TGCAGCGTCAATAGGGACAGGGGTTTTCTCACAGATACGCAGTATTTT
TRBV28	TRBJ2-1	TRBD1	CASTFGQAGFNEQFF	TGTGCCAGCACCTTCGGACAGGCCGGTTTTAATGAGCAGTTCTTC
TRBV7-9	TRBJ2-7	TRBD2	CASSRILAGSGEQYF	TGTGCCAGCAGCCGGATCCTAGCGGGGTCGGGCGAGCAGTACTTC
TRBV7-2	TRBJ1-3	.	CASSLAGGSGNTIYF	TGTGCCAGCAGCTTAGCTGGCGGCTCTGGAAACACCATATATTTT
TRBV6-1	TRBJ2-6	.	CASSDRGRSGANVLTF	TGTGCCAGCAGTGACAGGGGCCGCTCTGGGGCCAACGTCCTGACTTTC
TRBV12-3/TRBV12-4	TRBJ1-3	.	CASSLGHGNTIYF	TGTGCCAGCAGTCTGGGACACGGAAACACCATATATTTT